This T cell receptor (beta chain) appears in the sequencing data of a study of blood T cell repertoires in COVID-19. CDR3 length equals 14 residues. The germline gives CDR1 SGDLS, CDR2 YYNGEE. The ends lost 4 bases at V and 5 bases at J; junction bases unmatched: 6. The protocol was immunoSEQ multiplex PCR, while the TCRdb copy is restricted to in-frame clones and leaves out a portion. The table shows 200,000 to 250,000 clones, with roughly 80% occurring only once. The sample comprised peripheral blood. The rearrangement links TRBV9 to TRBJ2-1; 7 positions agree with TRBD1. The receptor was derived from a woman in her twenties or thirties who had recovered from COVID-19. Here the CDR3 DNA reads TGTGCCAGCAGCTTTGGACAGGTCAACAATGAGCAGTTCTTC. Amino acids: CASSFGQVNNEQFF.